This T cell receptor (beta chain) was found in a study of blood T cell repertoires in COVID-19. The CDR3 is 12 amino acids. With 6 bases clipped from V and 9 bases from J, the junction kept 4 bases outside the gene matches. The V gene's germline CDR1 is MGHRA and CDR2 YSYEKL. This clone was seen more than once but under ten times. This table comes from immunoSEQ multiplex PCR, and its TCRdb copy is limited to in-frame clones, with some not included. The sample gives about 140,000 clones, 80% to 85% of which show up once; less than 4% is in the top ten. The receptor was derived from an older woman with acute or convalescent COVID-19. The source material was peripheral blood. The chain joins TRBV4-1 to TRBJ2-2; 7 nucleotides align to TRBD1. The CDR3 sequence: CASSRGGRELFF. The CDR3 coding sequence is TGCGCCAGCAGTCGAGGGGGCAGGGAGCTGTTTTTT.